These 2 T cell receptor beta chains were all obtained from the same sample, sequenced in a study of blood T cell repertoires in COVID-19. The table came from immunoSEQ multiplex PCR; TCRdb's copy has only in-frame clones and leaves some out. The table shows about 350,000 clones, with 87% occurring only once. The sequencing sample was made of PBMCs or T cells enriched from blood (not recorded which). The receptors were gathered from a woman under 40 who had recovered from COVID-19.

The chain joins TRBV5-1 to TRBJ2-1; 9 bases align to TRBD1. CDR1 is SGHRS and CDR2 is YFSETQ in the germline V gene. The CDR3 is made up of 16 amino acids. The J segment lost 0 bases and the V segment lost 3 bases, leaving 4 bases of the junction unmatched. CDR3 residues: CASSYGQGFSYNEQFF. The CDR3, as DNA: TGCGCCAGCAGCTATGGACAGGGGTTCTCCTACAATGAGCAGTTCTTC.

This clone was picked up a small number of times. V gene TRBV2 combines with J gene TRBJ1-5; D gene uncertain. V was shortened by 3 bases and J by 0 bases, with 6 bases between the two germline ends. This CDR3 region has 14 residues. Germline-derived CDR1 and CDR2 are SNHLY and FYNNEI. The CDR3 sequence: CASSDSYSNQPQHF. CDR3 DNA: TGTGCCAGCAGTGACAGTTATAGCAATCAGCCCCAGCATTTT. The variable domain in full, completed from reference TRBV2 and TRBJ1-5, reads EPEVTQTPSHQVTQMGQEVILRCVPISNHLYFYWYRQILGQKVEFLVSFYNNEISEKSEIFDDQFSVERPDGSNFTLKIRSTKLEDSAMYFCASSDSYSNQPQHFGDGTRLSIL.